A single TCR beta chain is shown here with its context. Seattle cases were enrolled at active infection and followed longitudinally. The table came from immunoSEQ multiplex PCR; TCRdb's copy has only in-frame clones and leaves some out. The data contain about 64,000 clones, roughly 78% of them singletons. The sample comes from a study of blood T cell repertoires in COVID-19. Background on the study: The cDNA or gDNA used as material had been derived from T cells, B-cell-depleted T cells, or PBMCs.

This CDR3 has 16 amino acids. Trimming took off 0 bases at V and 4 bases at J, with 15 bases between the two ends. The rearrangement uses TRBV23-1 and TRBJ1-1; perhaps TRBD1 as D (5 bases). TRBV23-1 is given ORF status, its function remaining uncertain. Specimen: peripheral blood. This TCR derives from a man aged 55-75 years with COVID-19, enrolled during active disease. DNA of the CDR3: TGCGCCAGCAGTCAATCTAAGGGGCGCGTGAGCACTGAAGCTTTCTTT. Its translation is CASSQSKGRVSTEAFF.